This T cell receptor beta chain stems from a study of blood T cell repertoires in COVID-19. The data were produced by immunoSEQ multiplex PCR, yet TCRdb's version contains in-frame clones alone and is incomplete. This table has 350,000 to 500,000 clones, approximately 90% appearing once. The V gene's germline CDR1 is PRHDT and CDR2 FYEKMQ (reference sequence). Trimming stripped 0 bases from V and 6 bases from J, with 14 bases between. The CDR3 has 15 residues. The specimen was peripheral blood. The chain is built from TRBV13 and TRBJ2-5; perhaps TRBD1 as D (5 bases). This clonotype originated in a man younger than 35 with COVID-19, enrolled during active disease. CDR3 nucleotides: TGTGCCAGCAGCTTAGGCCGGCAGGGATTACAGACCCAGTACTTC. As protein: CASSLGRQGLQTQYF.